This T cell receptor beta chain was documented in a study of blood T cell repertoires in COVID-19. The wider study: Spain, Italy and the United States supplied samples that represented acute and convalescent COVID-19.

The protocol was immunoSEQ multiplex PCR, while the TCRdb copy is restricted to in-frame clones and leaves out a portion. The table shows 130,000 to 150,000 clones, with 84% occurring only once. Germline CDR1 MNHEY, CDR2 SVGAGI. Trimming cost V 8 bases and J 8 bases; bases outside gene matches: 4. This CDR3 has 13 residues. This chain connects TRBV6-5 to TRBJ1-6, with 9 bases that match TRBD1. Sequenced material: peripheral blood. The sequence was obtained from a human donor in a cohort sampled during active COVID-19. CDR3 in DNA: TGTGCCAGCGGGGGACAGGGCGATTCACCCCTCCACTTT. The encoded protein is CASGGQGDSPLHF.